A single sample is the source of the 31 T cell receptor beta chains below, sequenced in a study of cytomegalovirus exposure and HLA in healthy donors. Vbeta (60) and Jbeta (13) primers were used in the PCR. The table came from immunoSEQ multiplex PCR; TCRdb's copy has only in-frame clones and leaves some out. Among 100,000 to 150,000 clones listed, 6.5% to 9.5% were seen once. Specimen: PBMCs. These TCRs come from a woman in her thirties or forties in good health and CMV-seropositive.

The chain has TRBV27 and TRBJ1-5; no clear D. The V gene's germline CDR1 is MNHEY and CDR2 SMNVEV (reference sequence). The CDR3 runs to 16 residues. V dropped 8 bases and J dropped 0 bases, with 17 bases sitting between them. CDR3 region: CASLPTVDFSNQPQHF. In nucleotides, the CDR3 is TGTGCCAGCCTCCCGACCGTAGACTTTAGCAATCAGCCCCAGCATTTT.

Notes on this clone: Likely a read error: the CDR3 ends without its conserved phenylalanine or tryptophan. Because the CDR3's place on the DNA is in doubt, the DNA is left out and the CDR3 is given as listed by TCRdb. This chain connects TRBV5-1 to TRBJ1-6; the table assigns TRBD1, which was not confirmed against the DNA. Germline-derived CDR1 and CDR2 are SGHRS and YFSETQ. The CDR3 has 13 residues if both end residues are counted. This CDR3 reads CASSSDRNTPIHL.

This clone was detected a few times. The chain joins TRBV10-3 to TRBJ1-5; no clear D. The CDR3 sequence is 15 residues long. From germline, CDR1 is ENHRY and CDR2 SYGVKD. Trimming removed 0 bases from V and 3 bases from J, with 9 bases in between. The CDR3 sequence is CAISESSGVNQPQHF. The CDR3, as DNA: TGTGCCATCAGTGAGTCGAGCGGGGTCAATCAGCCCCAGCATTTT.

This clone was seen repeatedly, ten times or more. The V gene is TRBV25-1, the J gene TRBJ1-1, with 8 bases fitting TRBD1. Per the germline V gene, CDR1 is MGHDK and CDR2 is SYGVNS. With V trimmed by 4 bases and J by 4 bases, 2 bases remained unmatched. The length of the CDR3 is 13 residues. CDR3 amino acids: CASSATGGTEAFF. The CDR3 DNA reads as TGTGCCAGCAGTGCCACAGGGGGCACTGAAGCTTTCTTT.

V is TRBV5-8 and J is TRBJ1-5; TRBD1 matches 8 bases. The CDR3 is 18 amino acids. Germline assignment: CDR1 SGHTS and CDR2 YDEGEE. The V gene end was trimmed by 4 bases and the J gene end by 9 bases; junction bases not matched to a gene: 21. The CDR3: CASSPLYRLGQDVTPQHF. DNA for the CDR3: TGTGCCAGCAGCCCACTATACCGGCTGGGACAGGACGTTACGCCCCAGCATTTT.

The table lists this clone with a few counts. The gene calls are TRBV28 and TRBJ1-4, with TRBD1 identical over 7 bases. Germline CDR1 and CDR2: MDHEN and SYDVKM. The CDR3 has 14 amino acids. V shed 7 bases, J shed 3 bases, and the junction held 5 bases outside the gene matches. CDR3 loop: CASNAGTANEKLFF. CDR3 sequence (DNA): TGTGCCAGCAATGCCGGGACAGCTAATGAAAAACTGTTTTTT.

This clone was observed a handful of times. This sample also contains other DNA sequences that code for the same CDR3. The rearrangement uses TRBV27 and TRBJ2-7; 9 bases are shared with TRBD1. Germline V gives CDR1 MNHEY, CDR2 SMNVEV (reference sequence). The ends lost 4 bases at V and 2 bases at J; junction bases unmatched: 6. This CDR3 comprises 15 residues. The CDR3 sequence is CASSSWTGEPYEQYF. The CDR3 region has the DNA TGTGCCAGCAGTTCCTGGACAGGGGAACCCTACGAGCAGTACTTC.

Only a few counts were recorded for this clone. The chain recombines TRBV4-1 with TRBJ2-3; 11 nucleotides line up with TRBD2. Per the germline V gene, CDR1 is MGHRA and CDR2 is YSYEKL. There are 17 residues in the CDR3. After removal of 4 bases from V and 1 base from J, the junction contained 7 bases not matched to a gene. The CDR3: CASSPRLAGTGTDTQYF. For the CDR3, the DNA is TGCGCCAGCAGCCCCCGACTAGCGGGGACTGGCACAGATACGCAGTATTTT.

This chain links TRBV2 with TRBJ2-7; 9 bases agree with TRBD1. With V trimmed by 5 bases and J by 5 bases, 1 base remained unmatched. Germline loops: CDR1 SNHLY, CDR2 FYNNEI. The length of the CDR3 is 12 residues. The CDR3 bases are TGTGCCAGCAGTAGGGACAGGGACGAGCAGTACTTC. It is translated as CASSRDRDEQYF.

This chain links TRBV7-9 with TRBJ2-5, with TRBD1 matching over 10 bases. The J call is doubtful: the DNA matches TRBJ2-7 better. Germline lookup yields CDR1 SEHNR and CDR2 FQNEAQ (reference sequence). This CDR3 region has 14 residues. The CDR3 sequence is CASTSGTGAYEQYF. CDR3 bases: TGTGCCAGCACCTCCGGGACAGGGGCCTACGAGCAGTACTTC.

The chain couples TRBV11-2 to TRBJ2-5, with D perhaps TRBD1 (8 bases). Trimming took off 2 bases at V and 5 bases at J, with 21 bases between the two ends. Germline assignment: CDR1 SGHAT and CDR2 FQNNGV. The CDR3 runs to 17 residues. CDR3 protein: CASSLTGGGFSGETQYF. CDR3 DNA sequence: TGTGCCAGCAGCTTAACAGGGGGAGGGTTTAGTGGGGAGACCCAGTACTTC. The complete variable domain, with remaining parts taken from reference TRBV11-2 and TRBJ2-5, reads EAGVAQSPRYKIIEKRQSVAFWCNPISGHATLYWYQQILGQGPKLLIQFQNNGVVDDSQLPKDRFSAERLKGVDSTLKIQPAKLEDSAVYLCASSLTGGGFSGETQYFGPGTRLLVL.

The V call is TRBV6-5, the J call TRBJ1-1; no clear D gene. V lost 0 bases to trimming and J lost 4 bases, with 15 bases between them. Germline CDR1 reads MNHEY; CDR2 reads SVGAGI. This CDR3 has 16 amino acids. The CDR3 region is CASSYSGSGLVTEAFF. CDR3 in DNA: TGTGCCAGCAGTTACTCGGGTTCAGGTTTGGTCACTGAAGCTTTCTTT.

This chain connects TRBV6-5 to TRBJ1-4, with D perhaps TRBD1 (5 bases). Trimming shortened V by 10 bases and J by 0 bases, and 12 bases separated the two germline ends. The length of the CDR3 is 14 residues. The germline V gene has CDR1 MNHEY and CDR2 SVGAGI. CDR3 coding DNA: TGTGCCACCACTGACAGCGCAACTAATGAAAAACTGTTTTTT. As protein: CATTDSATNEKLFF.

V and J are TRBV15 and TRBJ1-5; D unclear. Trimming cost V 0 bases and J 0 bases, with 6 bases left between them. Germline V lookup: CDR1 LNHNV, CDR2 YYDKDF (reference sequence). The CDR3 contains 15 residues. The CDR3 DNA follows: TGTGCCACCAGCAGAGAACGGTTTAGCAATCAGCCCCAGCATTTT. Translated: CATSRERFSNQPQHF.

There are a few counts of this clone. V and J are TRBV6-1 and TRBJ2-6, with 8 bases that match TRBD1. Losses at the gene ends were 4 bases for V and 4 bases for J; bases not matched to a gene: 9. In germline, CDR1 is MNHNS, CDR2 SASEGT. The CDR3 length is 17 residues. CDR3 bases: TGTGCCAGCAGTGGAGACAGGGGTCGGTTCGGGGCCAACGTCCTGACTTTC. This sequence encodes CASSGDRGRFGANVLTF.

This clone was seen only once. V usage is TRBV5-5 and J usage is TRBJ2-7; 12 bases fit TRBD1. CDR3 length: 14 amino acids. Germline CDR1 is SGHKS and CDR2 is YYEKEE (reference sequence). Unmatched junction bases numbered 3, after V lost 2 bases and J lost 6 bases. In DNA, the CDR3 is TGTGCCAGCAGCTTCGGGACAGGGGGCGCCGAGCAGTACTTC. Translation gives CASSFGTGGAEQYF. Combining the CDR3 with reference TRBV5-5 and TRBJ2-7 gives the whole variable domain DAGVTQSPTHLIKTRGQQVTLRCSPISGHKSVSWYQQVLGQGPQFIFQYYEKEERGRGNFPDRFSARQFPNYSSELNVNALLLGDSALYLCASSFGTGGAEQYFGPGTRLTVT.

The CDR3 DNA follows: TGTGCCAGCTCACCGAGGGTGCAAGATGAAAAACTGTTTTTT. Translation gives CASSPRVQDEKLFF. The V and J genes are TRBV18 and TRBJ1-4, with no clear D. The CDR3 consists of 14 residues. CDR1 KGHSH and CDR2 LQKENI come from the germline V gene. Trimming stripped 3 bases from V and 6 bases from J, with 11 bases between.

CDR3: CASSIVGGASEQFF. In DNA form, the CDR3 reads TGTGCCAGTAGTATAGTCGGGGGGGCATCCGAGCAGTTCTTC. V is TRBV19 and J is TRBJ2-1; 8 bases fit TRBD2. The CDR3 has 14 amino acids. V lost 1 base to trimming and J lost 10 bases; unmatched junction nucleotides: 6. Germline V gene data show CDR1 as LNHDA and CDR2 as SQIVND (reference sequence).

This clone showed up just a few times. This chain links TRBV7-6 with TRBJ2-2; tentatively, D is TRBD1 (6 bases). The CDR3 is 14 residues long. Per the germline V gene, CDR1 is SGHVS and CDR2 is FNYEAQ. Trimming pared 5 bases from V and 6 bases from J, leaving 13 bases between. This chain's CDR3 is CASSTDKGAGELFF. CDR3 coding DNA: TGTGCCAGCAGCACGGACAAGGGGGCCGGGGAGCTGTTTTTT.

This clone turned up a few times. V usage is TRBV9 and J usage is TRBJ2-7, with 8 bases matching TRBD1. Germline V gene lookup returns CDR1 SGDLS and CDR2 YYNGEE. This CDR3 spans 14 amino acids. The junction had 8 bases not matched to a gene; V was cut back by 4 bases and J by 5 bases. CDR3 in amino acids: CASSQRTGYDEQYF. DNA of the CDR3: TGTGCCAGCAGCCAAAGGACAGGGTACGACGAGCAGTACTTC.

This clone was detected only a few times. The chain links TRBV7-9 to TRBJ2-7; 7 bases are shared with TRBD1. J lost 2 bases, V lost 7 bases, and 5 bases had no gene match. CDR1 and CDR2 from the germline V gene are SEHNR and FQNEAQ (reference sequence). This CDR3 spans 13 amino acids. This CDR3 reads CASNRGSAYEQYF. The CDR3, as DNA: TGTGCCAGCAACAGGGGTTCAGCCTACGAGCAGTACTTC.

J is TRBJ1-2 and V is TRBV19; TRBD1 agrees at 7 bases. CDR3 size: 11 residues. The V segment lost 10 bases and the J segment 8 bases; nucleotides outside the gene matches: 7. The germline V gene encodes CDR1 LNHDA and CDR2 SQIVND (reference sequence). The CDR3 here is CATRQGSGYTF. As DNA, the CDR3 is TGTGCCACTAGACAGGGCTCCGGCTACACCTTC.

This clone has a handful of counts. This chain connects TRBV30 to TRBJ2-7; 7 bases agree with TRBD1. Losses at the gene ends were 2 bases for V and 2 bases for J; bases not matched to a gene: 3. CDR1 and CDR2 (germline): GTSNPN, SVGIG (reference sequence). The CDR3 loop spans 13 amino acids. The CDR3 sequence is CAWSSQGAYEQYF. The CDR3 DNA follows: TGTGCCTGGAGTTCGCAGGGGGCCTACGAGCAGTACTTC.

The rearrangement joins TRBV5-1 to TRBJ2-7; the match to TRBD1 covers 7 bases. This CDR3 has 17 amino acids. V dropped 2 bases and J dropped 4; count of bases not matched to a gene: 15. Looked up from germline, CDR1 is SGHRS and CDR2 is YFSETQ. CDR3 amino acids: CASSFDRDSAYPYEQYF. In nucleotides, the CDR3 is TGCGCCAGCAGCTTCGACCGGGACAGTGCGTACCCTTACGAGCAGTACTTC.

The chain uses TRBV5-1 and TRBJ1-2; D gene ambiguous. Germline V gene lookup returns CDR1 SGHRS and CDR2 YFSETQ. V was trimmed by 0 bases and J by 2 bases, leaving 5 bases between them. The CDR3 runs to 13 residues. The CDR3 loop reads CASSLETNYGYTF. The CDR3 bases are TGCGCCAGCAGCTTGGAAACAAACTATGGCTACACCTTC.

In this sample, this clone turned up a few times. The V call is TRBV5-1, the J call TRBJ1-1; D gene uncertain. CDR1 and CDR2 (germline): SGHRS, YFSETQ. This CDR3 is built from 14 residues. V was pared by 6 bases and J by 1 base, with 13 bases between. The chain's CDR3 is CASKLQAGNTEAFF. The CDR3, as DNA: TGCGCCAGCAAATTGCAGGCAGGGAACACTGAAGCTTTCTTT.

The chain joins TRBV7-9 to TRBJ2-7; D is uncertain. Trimming pared 5 bases from V and 2 bases from J, leaving 10 bases between. This CDR3 contains 13 residues. Germline CDR1 SEHNR, CDR2 FQNEAQ (reference sequence). CDR3 DNA: TGTGCCAGCAGCAAAAGCACGGCCTACGAGCAGTACTTC. It codes for CASSKSTAYEQYF. The variable domain in full, completed from reference TRBV7-9 and TRBJ2-7, reads DTGVSQNPRHKITKRGQNVTFRCDPISEHNRLYWYRQTLGQGPEFLTYFQNEAQLEKSRLLSDRFSAERPKGSFSTLEIQRTEQGDSAMYLCASSKSTAYEQYFGPGTRLTVT.

This clone was observed a few times. The V gene is TRBV11-2, the J gene TRBJ2-5; the D gene is possibly TRBD2 (6 bases). Germline V gene data show CDR1 as SGHAT and CDR2 as FQNNGV. The V gene lost 0 bases and the J gene lost 7 bases, with 15 bases spanning the gap. The CDR3 runs 15 residues. CDR3 loop: CASSLESGRGWTQYF. As DNA, the CDR3 is TGTGCCAGCAGCTTAGAGTCCGGGAGAGGGTGGACCCAGTACTTC.

This clone was counted only a few times. The chain uses TRBV30 and TRBJ2-1; 9 positions agree with TRBD1. The CDR3 consists of 14 residues. Germline lookup yields CDR1 GTSNPN and CDR2 SVGIG (reference sequence). V was pared by 0 bases and J by 7 bases, with 4 bases of the junction left unmatched. The CDR3 reads CAWSVTGGWNEQFF. The CDR3 DNA reads TGTGCCTGGAGTGTGACAGGGGGGTGGAATGAGCAGTTCTTC.

The rearrangement uses TRBV6-6 and TRBJ1-1; 8 nucleotides align to TRBD1. This CDR3 is 15 amino acids long. The V gene end was trimmed by 6 bases and the J gene end by 1 base; junction bases not matched to a gene: 7. The germline V gene encodes CDR1 MNHNY and CDR2 SVGAGI (reference sequence). CDR3 nucleotides: TGTGCCAGCAGGCCAACAGGGGGATGGAACACTGAAGCTTTCTTT. Its protein product is CASRPTGGWNTEAFF.

This clone was seen only a few times. This chain joins TRBV6-1 and TRBJ2-5; no firm D call. The end of the DNA is better explained by TRBJ2-7, so the J call may be wrong. CDR1 and CDR2 (germline): MNHNS, SASEGT. This CDR3 has 14 residues. The DNA of the CDR3 is TGTGCCAGCAGTGAACCACTTATCCCCTACGAGCAGTACTTC. Translated: CASSEPLIPYEQYF.